Presented here are 20 T cell receptor beta chains from one specimen sequenced in a study of cytomegalovirus exposure and HLA in healthy donors. Use of 60 Vbeta and 13 Jbeta primers characterized the PCR. Assay: immunoSEQ multiplex PCR; the TCRdb copy retains only in-frame clones and omits some. The data show about 160,000 clones, roughly 80% seen once. The sample comprised PBMCs. The receptors were sampled from a man aged 50 or older in good health and CMV-seropositive.

V gene TRBV7-6 combines with J gene TRBJ2-7, with D possibly TRBD1 on 6 matching bases. V gave up 2 bases and J gave up 6 bases, with 8 bases separating them. CDR3 length equals 12 residues. Looked up from germline, CDR1 is SGHVS and CDR2 is FNYEAQ. This chain's CDR3 is CASSLRGGEQYF. The CDR3 coding sequence is TGTGCCAGCAGCTTAAGAGGGGGCGAGCAGTACTTC.

This clone was seen more than once but under ten times. V usage is TRBV6-5 and J usage is TRBJ2-7, with D possibly TRBD1 on 6 matching bases. Trimming stripped 7 bases from V and 1 base from J, with 11 bases between. Per germline, CDR1 MNHEY and CDR2 SVGAGI. The CDR3 covers 13 residues. The CDR3 is CASTDRSSYEQYF. CDR3 bases: TGTGCCAGCACCGACAGGTCTTCCTACGAGCAGTACTTC.

The genes are TRBV7-2 and TRBJ2-7, with D possibly TRBD2 on 7 matching bases. With 3 bases removed from V and 2 bases from J, the gap between germline ends came to 14 bases. Per the germline V gene, CDR1 is SGHTA and CDR2 is FQGNSA. The length of the CDR3 is 15 residues. The CDR3 region is CASSLGGGPTYEQYF. The CDR3 DNA is TGTGCCAGCAGCTTGGGCGGGGGCCCTACCTACGAGCAGTACTTC.

This chain links TRBV7-9 with TRBJ2-3; D ambiguous. The V and J ends lost 3 bases and 2 bases respectively, with 9 bases between them. The CDR3 has 14 residues. From germline, CDR1 is SEHNR and CDR2 FQNEAQ (reference sequence). The CDR3 loop is CASSLGLITDTQYF. Here the CDR3 DNA reads TGTGCCAGCAGCTTGGGCCTGATCACAGATACGCAGTATTTT.

This sequence joins TRBV5-4 and TRBJ2-7, with 9 bases fitting TRBD1. Trimming took 4 bases from V and 0 from J; bases not matched to a gene: 5. The CDR3 has 15 amino acids. The germline gives CDR1 SGHNT, CDR2 YYREEE (reference sequence). For the CDR3, the DNA is TGTGCCAGCAGCAAGGGACAGGGTAGCTCCTACGAGCAGTACTTC. Translated: CASSKGQGSSYEQYF.

The CDR3 region is CASSNLADTTYNEQFF. The CDR3 DNA reads TGTGCCAGCTCAAACTTAGCGGACACTACCTACAATGAGCAGTTCTTC. J is TRBJ2-1 and V is TRBV18; perhaps TRBD2 as D (6 bases). Trimming stripped 5 bases from V and 2 bases from J, with 16 bases between. Germline V CDR1 and CDR2: KGHSH, LQKENI. The CDR3 has 16 residues.

The rearrangement links TRBV7-9 to TRBJ2-5; 15 nucleotides agree with TRBD2. V dropped 5 bases and J dropped 4; count of bases not matched to a gene: 5. This CDR3 is 16 amino acids long. Germline V gives CDR1 SEHNR, CDR2 FQNEAQ (reference sequence). This CDR3 is CASSPGLAGGRETQYF. The CDR3 DNA follows: TGTGCCAGCAGCCCGGGACTAGCGGGGGGTAGAGAGACCCAGTACTTC. The whole variable domain, remainder taken from reference TRBV7-9 and TRBJ2-5, is DTGVSQNPRHKITKRGQNVTFRCDPISEHNRLYWYRQTLGQGPEFLTYFQNEAQLEKSRLLSDRFSAERPKGSFSTLEIQRTEQGDSAMYLCASSPGLAGGRETQYFGPGTRLLVL.

The V and J genes are TRBV28 and TRBJ1-1, with a tentative D call TRBD1 (5 bases). This CDR3 contains 18 residues. V lost 8 bases, J lost 1 base, and 26 bases lay in between. Germline V lookup: CDR1 MDHEN, CDR2 SYDVKM. CDR3 coding DNA: TGTGCCAGCCGCCCGAGATATTTTAGGGCCCAGGGGAACACTGAAGCTTTCTTT. Translation gives CASRPRYFRAQGNTEAFF.

The J gene is TRBJ1-4, the V gene TRBV14, with TRBD1 matching 7 bases. With V trimmed by 1 base and J by 0 bases, 2 bases remained unmatched. There are 16 residues in the CDR3. Germline lookup yields CDR1 SGHDN and CDR2 FVKESK. CDR3 coding DNA: TGTGCCAGCAGCCAAGCGACAGGGTCAACTAATGAAAAACTGTTTTTT. Its translation is CASSQATGSTNEKLFF.

The chain joins TRBV5-6 to TRBJ2-1, with D uncertain. The germline V gene encodes CDR1 SGHDT and CDR2 YYEEEE. This CDR3 has 16 amino acids. The V and J ends lost 2 bases and 5 bases respectively, with 17 bases between them. CDR3 residues: CASSLRGQIKNNEQFF. The CDR3 nucleotides are TGTGCCAGCAGCTTAAGAGGCCAGATAAAAAACAATGAGCAGTTCTTC.

The rearrangement uses TRBV4-1 and TRBJ2-7; 7 positions agree with TRBD1. The ends lost 4 bases at V and 5 bases at J; junction bases unmatched: 8. This CDR3 has 14 residues. Germline-derived CDR1 and CDR2 are MGHRA and YSYEKL. For the CDR3, the DNA is TGCGCCAGCAGCCGAGGGGGCAGGGGAGACGAGCAGTACTTC. Protein: CASSRGGRGDEQYF.

The gene calls are TRBV4-3 and TRBJ2-2; D ambiguous. V lost 2 bases, J lost 5 bases, and 6 bases lay in between. Germline V lookup: CDR1 LGHNA, CDR2 YSLEER. The CDR3 is 13 residues long. CDR3 sequence: CASSQPPTGELFF. The CDR3 DNA sequence: TGCGCCAGCAGCCAACCCCCTACCGGGGAGCTGTTTTTT.

This clone was recorded a few times. This chain uses TRBV7-9 with TRBJ1-2, with 7 positions matching TRBD1. This CDR3 has 15 residues. Germline CDR1 reads SEHNR; CDR2 reads FQNEAQ (reference sequence). V lost 2 bases to trimming and J lost 7 bases; unmatched junction nucleotides: 10. CDR3 residues: CASSLSGTEYGGYTF. CDR3 nucleotides: TGTGCCAGCAGCTTATCCGGGACAGAATATGGTGGCTACACCTTC.

The count of this clone is one. The chain recombines TRBV21-1 with TRBJ2-6; the DNA was not used to check the table's D call, TRBD1. TRBV21-1 represents a pseudogene. CDR3 length: 17 residues. The CDR3 is CASSTRQPDSGANVLTF. The CDR3 bases are TGTGCCAGCAGCACTAGACAGCCCGACTCTGGGGCCAACGTCCTGACTTTC.

This rearrangement joins TRBV20-1 to TRBJ2-1, with D possibly TRBD2 on 5 matching bases. The CDR3 extends over 11 amino acids. Germline CDR1 is DFQATT and CDR2 is SNEGSKA (reference sequence). Trimming left V 7 bases short and J 12 bases short, with 16 bases between. DNA for the CDR3: TGCAGTGTCGGGATCCGGACGTGGCAGTTCTTC. Translation: CSVGIRTWQFF.

This CDR3 reads CASSHRDLNTEAFF. Here the CDR3 DNA reads TGTGCCAGCAGCCACAGGGATCTGAACACTGAAGCTTTCTTT. The chain has TRBV25-1 and TRBJ1-1, with a weak D call TRBD1 (6 bases). CDR1 and CDR2 (germline): MGHDK, SYGVNS. The CDR3 totals 14 residues. Trimming took 6 bases from V and 0 from J, leaving 11 bases between them.

The V gene is TRBV6-6, the J gene TRBJ2-1; 13 bases align to TRBD2. Per the germline V gene, CDR1 is MNHNY and CDR2 is SVGAGI (reference sequence). This CDR3 region has 16 residues. V trimming: 6 bases; J trimming: 6 bases; junction bases outside the gene matches: 8. CDR3 region: CASRRLAGGQGNEQFF. The CDR3 DNA reads TGTGCCAGCAGGCGACTAGCGGGGGGCCAAGGCAATGAGCAGTTCTTC.

This clone was observed a handful of times. The J gene is TRBJ2-7, the V gene TRBV29-1; 7 bases fit TRBD1. The CDR3 has 15 residues. Losses at the gene ends were 1 base for V and 0 bases for J; bases not matched to a gene: 6. CDR1 is SQVTM and CDR2 is ANQGSEA in the germline V gene. CDR3 DNA sequence: TGCAGCGTTGAAGTTGGGACAGCATACTCCTACGAGCAGTACTTC. Its translation: CSVEVGTAYSYEQYF.

The V gene is TRBV28, the J gene TRBJ2-7, with TRBD1 matching over 10 bases. J gave up 5 bases and V 6 bases, and 7 bases lay outside the gene matches. CDR1 is MDHEN and CDR2 is SYDVKM in the germline V gene. This CDR3 has 14 amino acids. CDR3 nucleotide sequence: TGTGCCAGCAGCGAGACAGGGGGCAGGAACGAGCAGTACTTC. Protein product: CASSETGGRNEQYF.

The chain combines TRBV7-2 with TRBJ2-3, with no clear D. V was pared by 3 bases and J by 0 bases, with 10 bases between. The CDR3 length is 15 residues. Germline V gene data show CDR1 as SGHTA and CDR2 as FQGNSA. The CDR3 bases are TGTGCCAGCAGCTTCCGACGGAGTAGCACAGATACGCAGTATTTT. Protein product: CASSFRRSSTDTQYF.